This TCR beta chain emerged from a study of radiation and T cells in renal cell carcinoma. The treatment denotes: 15 Gy SBRT to primary tumor, nephrectomy 4 weeks later. A remark on this clone: Antigen: not known.

Study-wide results and limits: Baseline intratumoral clonotype presence is unknown without pretreatment biopsies.

V dropped 5 bases and J dropped 2; count of bases not matched to a gene: 8. This CDR3 region has 17 residues. Looked up from germline, CDR1 is SEHNR and CDR2 is FQNEAQ (reference sequence). Using immunoSEQ multiplex PCR, the repertoire was profiled, and TCRdb retains in-frame clones only, with some absent. Here the sample spans about 18,000 clones, around 50% being singletons. The sample was tumor tissue, taken from a patient whose treatment included radiotherapy and nephrectomy. The rearrangement uses TRBV7-9 and TRBJ2-3, with 12 bases fitting TRBD2. The receptor was isolated from a man aged 50 or older with renal cell carcinoma. CDR3 DNA: TGTGCCAGCAGCACCAGTACTAGCGGGGGGATCACAGATACGCAGTATTTT. Amino acid sequence: CASSTSTSGGITDTQYF.